Each of the 29 T cell receptor beta chains below was sequenced from the same sample in a study of blood T cell repertoires in COVID-19. Clones were read by immunoSEQ multiplex PCR, and TCRdb kept only the in-frame ones, dropping some. The table records some 290,000 clones, 85% to 90% of them present only once. The sequenced sample was peripheral blood. The receptors derive from a woman between 25 and 40 years old with COVID-19, enrolled during active disease.

The chain couples TRBV7-9 to TRBJ1-2, with D possibly matching TRBD1 (5 bases). Trimming removed 3 bases from V and 3 bases from J, with 11 bases in between. The V gene's germline CDR1 is SEHNR and CDR2 FQNEAQ (reference sequence). The CDR3 has 14 residues. The CDR3 coding sequence is TGTGCCAGCAGCTTCAACAGGTGGGACTATGGCTACACCTTC. Amino acids: CASSFNRWDYGYTF.

The V gene is TRBV5-6, the J gene TRBJ1-1, with 8 bases identical to TRBD1. This CDR3 comprises 14 residues. Trimming took 4 bases from V and 4 from J; bases not matched to a gene: 6. Germline CDR1 is SGHDT and CDR2 is YYEEEE. CDR3 in amino acids: CASSLLDRATEAFF. The CDR3 bases are TGTGCCAGCAGCCTCCTGGACAGGGCCACTGAAGCTTTCTTT. Combining the CDR3 with reference TRBV5-6 and TRBJ1-1 gives the whole variable domain DAGVTQSPTHLIKTRGQQVTLRCSPKSGHDTVSWYQQALGQGPQFIFQYYEEEERQRGNFPDRFSGHQFPNYSSELNVNALLLGDSALYLCASSLLDRATEAFFGQGTRLTVV.

CDR3 coding DNA: TGCGCCAGCAGCCCGTTCGGGGACAGGGTCGACTCCTATAATTCACCCCTCCACTTT. Translation: CASSPFGDRVDSYNSPLHF. The gene calls are TRBV4-1 and TRBJ1-6, with TRBD1 matching 9 bases. The CDR3 spans 19 residues. Germline trimming cut 4 bases from V and 0 bases from J; bases unmatched to any gene: 10. Germline V gene data show CDR1 as MGHRA and CDR2 as YSYEKL.

V usage is TRBV7-6 and J usage is TRBJ1-6, with D uncertain. The V gene's germline CDR1 is SGHVS and CDR2 FNYEAQ. The CDR3 is made up of 16 amino acids. Trimming shortened V by 0 bases and J by 6 bases, and 12 bases separated the two germline ends. The CDR3 bases are TGTGCCAGCAGCTTAGCGGCTAGCAGGCTTAATTCACCCCTCCACTTT. This encodes CASSLAASRLNSPLHF.

The V and J genes are TRBV6-6 and TRBJ2-2, with a possible D match to TRBD2 (5 bases). The CDR3 is 12 amino acids. V shed 8 bases and J shed 2 bases, with 6 bases lying between them. The germline V gene encodes CDR1 MNHNY and CDR2 SVGAGI (reference sequence). The chain's CDR3 is CASGLNTGELFF. As DNA, the CDR3 is TGTGCCAGCGGACTTAACACCGGGGAGCTGTTTTTT.

This chain links TRBV10-3 with TRBJ1-1, with TRBD1 identical over 7 bases. The CDR3 spans 15 residues. J was trimmed by 5 bases and V by 4 bases; bases with no gene match: 10. Germline CDR1 reads ENHRY; CDR2 reads SYGVKD. The CDR3 sequence: CAISGLERGRTEAFF. DNA of the CDR3: TGTGCCATCAGTGGTCTCGAGAGGGGGCGAACTGAAGCTTTCTTT.

This chain joins TRBV25-1 and TRBJ2-7; tentatively, D is TRBD1 (6 bases). The V end was cut by 1 base, the J end by 3 bases, with 13 bases between. The germline V gene has CDR1 MGHDK and CDR2 SYGVNS. This CDR3 spans 15 amino acids. The chain's CDR3 is CASSELEGVGYEQYF. For the CDR3, the DNA is TGTGCCAGCAGTGAATTAGAGGGGGTGGGCTACGAGCAGTACTTC.

CDR3 sequence: CASSYQSWRTTTQYF. The CDR3 bases are TGTGCCAGCAGTTACCAGAGTTGGCGGACTACGACCCAGTACTTC. The chain uses TRBV6-5 and TRBJ2-5; a possible D gene is TRBD2 (6 bases). Germline V gives CDR1 MNHEY, CDR2 SVGAGI. CDR3 length equals 15 residues. V lost 2 bases, J lost 7 bases, and 17 bases lay in between.

In the case of this clone: Other nucleotide sequences in the sample specify the same CDR3. The gene calls are TRBV18 and TRBJ1-1, with TRBD1 as a possible D gene (6 bases). Trimming pared 3 bases from V and 1 base from J, leaving 9 bases between. The length of the CDR3 is 14 residues. Germline assignment: CDR1 KGHSH and CDR2 LQKENI. Here the CDR3 reads CASSPDRGNTEAFF. In DNA form, the CDR3 reads TGTGCCAGCTCACCGGACAGAGGGAACACTGAAGCTTTCTTT. Using reference TRBV18 and TRBJ1-1 for the parts outside the CDR3, the full variable domain is NAGVMQNPRHLVRRRGQEARLRCSPMKGHSHVYWYRQLPEEGLKFMVYLQKENIIDESGMPKERFSAEFPKEGPSILRIQQVVRGDSAAYFCASSPDRGNTEAFFGQGTRLTVV.

There are a few counts of this clone. The V call is TRBV7-8, the J call TRBJ2-7; 9 nucleotides agree with TRBD1. The V segment lost 1 base and the J segment 4 bases; nucleotides outside the gene matches: 8. The CDR3 is 16 amino acids. The germline CDR1 and CDR2 sequences are SGHVS and FQNEAQ. The CDR3 DNA reads TGTGCCAGCAGCTTAGTTGTCGGGACAGGGAGATACGAGCAGTACTTC. Protein: CASSLVVGTGRYEQYF.

This clone was seen more than once but under ten times. This chain uses TRBV5-1 with TRBJ1-6, with 9 bases identical to TRBD1. This CDR3 spans 15 amino acids. J gave up 10 bases and V 0 bases, and 5 bases lay outside the gene matches. CDR1 SGHRS and CDR2 YFSETQ come from the germline V gene. DNA for the CDR3: TGCGCCAGCAGCTTGGAAGACAGGGGGAAATCACCCCTCCACTTT. Translation: CASSLEDRGKSPLHF.

V and J are TRBV5-1 and TRBJ2-7, with D tentatively TRBD1 (5 bases). V lost 0 bases and J lost 3, with 25 bases in between. Per germline, CDR1 SGHRS and CDR2 YFSETQ. The CDR3 is made up of 19 amino acids. The CDR3 reads CASSLGVKPDSSWHYEQYF. The CDR3, as DNA: TGCGCCAGCAGCTTGGGGGTAAAACCTGACAGCTCATGGCACTACGAGCAGTACTTC.

V gene TRBV7-9 combines with J gene TRBJ2-7; 7 positions match TRBD2. Unmatched junction bases numbered 15, after V lost 3 bases and J lost 10 bases. Germline V CDR1 and CDR2: SEHNR, FQNEAQ (reference sequence). The CDR3 spans 15 residues. CDR3 amino acids: CASSFIGLEGLEQYF. In DNA form, the CDR3 reads TGTGCCAGCAGCTTTATCGGACTAGAGGGTCTGGAACAGTACTTC.

The gene calls are TRBV7-9 and TRBJ1-1, with a tentative D call TRBD1 (5 bases). Trimming removed 0 bases from V and 1 base from J, with 9 bases in between. The length of the CDR3 is 15 residues. From germline, CDR1 is SEHNR and CDR2 FQNEAQ (reference sequence). CDR3 sequence (DNA): TGTGCCAGCAGCTTAGCTATCGGGGGGAACACTGAAGCTTTCTTT. Its translation: CASSLAIGGNTEAFF. Filled out from reference TRBV7-9 and TRBJ1-1, the complete variable domain reads DTGVSQNPRHKITKRGQNVTFRCDPISEHNRLYWYRQTLGQGPEFLTYFQNEAQLEKSRLLSDRFSAERPKGSFSTLEIQRTEQGDSAMYLCASSLAIGGNTEAFFGQGTRLTVV.

The rearrangement links TRBV10-3 to TRBJ1-3; 10 bases match TRBD1. Germline V lookup: CDR1 ENHRY, CDR2 SYGVKD. After removal of 9 bases from V and 2 bases from J, the junction contained 10 bases not matched to a gene. This CDR3 is built from 16 residues. CDR3 loop: CAMSRDRGHTGNTIYF. Written as DNA, the CDR3 is TGTGCCATGAGCCGGGACAGGGGTCATACTGGAAACACCATATATTTT.

The CDR3 spells CSVDEAGGSSDTQYF. CDR3 nucleotides: TGCAGCGTTGACGAAGCGGGGGGCTCGTCGGATACGCAGTATTTT. The chain recombines TRBV29-1 with TRBJ2-3, with TRBD2 matching 9 bases. The CDR3 is 15 residues long. The J segment lost 6 bases and the V segment lost 3 bases, leaving 10 bases of the junction unmatched. CDR1 and CDR2 from the germline V gene are SQVTM and ANQGSEA.

The chain combines TRBV27 with TRBJ1-2, with unresolved D. Trimming shortened V by 5 bases and J by 6 bases, and 10 bases separated the two germline ends. Germline V lookup: CDR1 MNHEY, CDR2 SMNVEV (reference sequence). This CDR3 is 12 amino acids long. The CDR3 loop is CASSTAGNGYTF. CDR3 DNA: TGTGCCAGCAGTACAGCGGGGAATGGCTACACCTTC.

This clone was recorded once. The chain has TRBV4-1 and TRBJ2-1; 9 positions agree with TRBD2. The V gene end was trimmed by 3 bases and the J gene end by 2 bases; junction bases not matched to a gene: 5. The CDR3 runs to 16 residues. The germline CDR1 and CDR2 sequences are MGHRA and YSYEKL. CDR3 residues: CASSHGRGGPYNEQFF. The CDR3 DNA reads as TGCGCCAGCAGCCACGGGCGGGGGGGCCCCTACAATGAGCAGTTCTTC.

This rearrangement joins TRBV7-9 to TRBJ1-5; 8 nucleotides align to TRBD1. Germline V lookup: CDR1 SEHNR, CDR2 FQNEAQ (reference sequence). Germline trimming cut 4 bases from V and 2 bases from J; bases unmatched to any gene: 4. The CDR3 consists of 15 residues. The CDR3 sequence: CASSYTGGGNQPQHF. The CDR3 DNA follows: TGTGCCAGCAGCTACACAGGGGGTGGCAATCAGCCCCAGCATTTT. Full variable domain (rest looked up from reference TRBV7-9 and TRBJ1-5): DTGVSQNPRHKITKRGQNVTFRCDPISEHNRLYWYRQTLGQGPEFLTYFQNEAQLEKSRLLSDRFSAERPKGSFSTLEIQRTEQGDSAMYLCASSYTGGGNQPQHFGDGTRLSIL.

The chain recombines TRBV27 with TRBJ1-2; D is unclear. The CDR3 covers 14 residues. The V end lost 3 bases, the J end lost 7 bases, and 15 bases lay between the germline ends. Germline assignment: CDR1 MNHEY and CDR2 SMNVEV (reference sequence). As DNA, the CDR3 is TGTGCCAGCAGTTTCAGTCCCCTTATTGGTGGCTACACCTTC. Protein sequence: CASSFSPLIGGYTF.

V is TRBV6-5 and J is TRBJ1-1, with D possibly TRBD1 on 5 matching bases. The germline V gene has CDR1 MNHEY and CDR2 SVGAGI. V shed 6 bases and J shed 5 bases, with 13 bases lying between them. The CDR3 is made up of 13 amino acids. In nucleotides, the CDR3 is TGTGCCAGCAGATTCGCGGAGGGGACTGAAGCTTTCTTT. As protein: CASRFAEGTEAFF.

The gene calls are TRBV4-1 and TRBJ2-1; the D gene is possibly TRBD1 (6 bases). V was clipped by 2 bases and J by 4 bases, with 12 bases between them. The germline V gene encodes CDR1 MGHRA and CDR2 YSYEKL. The CDR3 has 15 residues. In DNA, the CDR3 is TGCGCCAGCAGCCAAATGACAGGCTTATACAATGAGCAGTTCTTC. Amino acids: CASSQMTGLYNEQFF.

The V and J genes are TRBV7-2 and TRBJ2-3; D is possibly TRBD1 (7 bases). With 1 base removed from V and 4 bases from J, the gap between germline ends came to 9 bases. The CDR3 extends over 14 amino acids. From germline, CDR1 is SGHTA and CDR2 FQGNSA. CDR3 nucleotides: TGTGCCAGCAGCTTAGGCAGGGGGGCAGATACGCAGTATTTT. It codes for CASSLGRGADTQYF.

The rearrangement joins TRBV27 to TRBJ1-1; D is uncertain. This CDR3 spans 14 amino acids. Germline assignment: CDR1 MNHEY and CDR2 SMNVEV (reference sequence). Deletions cut 3 bases from V and 4 bases from J, with 12 bases between. CDR3 sequence: CASSFSLGSTEAFF. CDR3 bases: TGTGCCAGCAGTTTTAGTCTGGGGAGCACTGAAGCTTTCTTT.

The V call is TRBV6-5, the J call TRBJ1-6; no reliable D call. The CDR3 length is 12 residues. V shed 8 bases and J shed 12 bases, with 14 bases lying between them. The germline CDR1 and CDR2 sequences are MNHEY and SVGAGI. CDR3 nucleotides: TGTGCCAGCGGAGAGACCGGAGGACCCCTCCACTTT. Translating gives CASGETGGPLHF.

The chain couples TRBV9 to TRBJ1-3; D is unresolved. Germline V CDR1 and CDR2: SGDLS, YYNGEE. The V end lost 0 bases, the J end lost 0 bases, and 13 bases lay between the germline ends. CDR3 size: 17 residues. This chain's CDR3 is CASSVAQITSSGNTIYF. The DNA of the CDR3 is TGTGCCAGCAGCGTAGCGCAAATCACGAGCTCTGGAAACACCATATATTTT.

The genes are TRBV10-2 and TRBJ1-1, with D perhaps matching TRBD1 (6 bases). The V gene lost 0 bases and the J gene lost 4 bases, with 15 bases spanning the gap. The CDR3 totals 16 residues. CDR1 WSHSY and CDR2 SAAADI come from the germline V gene. The CDR3 sequence is CASSESSWGPGTEAFF. CDR3 in DNA: TGCGCCAGCAGTGAGTCGTCGTGGGGGCCGGGCACTGAAGCTTTCTTT.

This clone came up once. The chain has TRBV24-1 and TRBJ2-3, with D perhaps TRBD1 (6 bases). This CDR3 comprises 13 residues. Germline V gene sequence: CDR1 KGHDR, CDR2 SFDVKD. V lost 9 bases, J lost 2 bases, and 11 bases lay in between. The chain's CDR3 is CATLDSNTDTQYF. CDR3 DNA: TGTGCCACCTTGGACAGCAACACAGATACGCAGTATTTT.

The chain joins TRBV7-2 to TRBJ2-2; 10 nucleotides match TRBD1. The ends lost 5 bases at V and 4 bases at J; junction bases unmatched: 4. The CDR3 is 15 amino acids. In germline, CDR1 is SGHTA, CDR2 FQGNSA. The DNA for the CDR3 is TGTGCCAGCAGCGCCGGGACAGGGGTCACCGGGGAGCTGTTTTTT. Translating gives CASSAGTGVTGELFF. The full variable domain, its missing parts supplied by reference TRBV7-2 and TRBJ2-2, is GAGVSQSPSNKVTEKGKDVELRCDPISGHTALYWYRQSLGQGLEFLIYFQGNSAPDKSGLPSDRFSAERTGGSVSTLTIQRTQQEDSAVYLCASSAGTGVTGELFFGEGSRLTVL.